These T cell receptor beta chains were read from a single sample in a study of T cells after yellow fever vaccination. TCRdb reprocessed the 5' RACE reads via MiXCR and lists one record per CDR3 protein. The sample shows some 130,000 distinct CDR3 sequences, approximately 6.6% of them seen only once. The source material was CD4+ T cells sorted from PBMCs, sampled 10 days after the yellow fever booster vaccination. All receptors come from a man aged 25-45 years who received the YFV17D yellow fever vaccine. Both conserved end residues are part of each CDR3. D genes are given only for firm matches. Rows give clone size only sometimes, using once, few, many, or a class for an expanded clone.

many	.	TRBV6-2/TRBV6-3	TRBJ2-6	CAIERRGSGANVLTF	TGTGCCATCGAAAGGAGGGGCTCTGGGGCCAACGTCCTGACTTTC
few	.	TRBV20-1	TRBJ1-3	CSARDPRASGNTIYF	TGCAGTGCTCGCGATCCGAGGGCGTCTGGAAACACCATATATTTT
.	TRBD1	TRBV7-2	TRBJ2-1	CASSVQGPWSPFF	TGTGCCAGCAGCGTACAGGGGCCTTGGTCCCCGTTCTTC
.	TRBD2	TRBV29-1	TRBJ2-3	CSVEGLAESTDTQYF	TGCAGCGTCGAGGGACTAGCGGAAAGCACAGATACGCAGTATTTT
many	.	TRBV25-1	TRBJ2-3	CASSPSGGRTVEDTQYF	TGTGCCAGCAGTCCTTCGGGGGGAAGGACAGTCGAAGATACGCAGTATTTT
.	.	TRBV20-1	TRBJ2-7	CSADRGLLAYEQYF	TGCAGTGCAGACCGTGGACTATTGGCTTACGAGCAGTACTTC
many	.	TRBV7-2	TRBJ2-2	CASSDNTGWTGELFF	TGTGCCAGCAGCGATAATACAGGTTGGACCGGGGAGCTGTTTTTT
many	.	TRBV27	TRBJ2-1	CANIKTGRAGNEQFF	TGTGCCAACATTAAGACAGGGAGGGCGGGGAATGAGCAGTTCTTC
few	TRBD2	TRBV11-2	TRBJ2-1	CASSLEVLAGLHGNEQFF	TGTGCCAGCAGCTTAGAGGTGCTAGCGGGACTCCACGGCAATGAGCAGTTCTTC
many	TRBD2	TRBV2	TRBJ2-4	CASSEGPAGNIQYF	TGTGCCAGCAGTGAAGGGCCAGCGGGGAACATTCAGTACTTC
many	.	TRBV5-1	TRBJ2-7	CASSLSTVGLSYEQYF	TGCGCCAGCAGCTTGTCGACGGTAGGCCTCTCCTACGAGCAGTACTTC
many	TRBD2	TRBV6-1	TRBJ2-5	CASNIGLAGFQETQYF	TGTGCCAGCAATATCGGACTAGCGGGCTTCCAAGAGACCCAGTACTTC
many	TRBD2	TRBV5-1	TRBJ2-2	CASSFQHSGSTGELFF	TGCGCCAGCAGCTTCCAGCATAGCGGGAGCACCGGGGAGCTGTTTTTT
many	.	TRBV2	TRBJ2-7	CASNRVRDEQYF	TGTGCCAGCAATCGGGTACGAGACGAGCAGTACTTC
few	.	TRBV20-1	TRBJ2-3	CSATRDTQYF	TGCAGTGCCACCAGAGATACGCAGTATTTT
many	.	TRBV4-3	TRBJ2-1	CASSQRLTRIDEQFF	TGCGCCAGCAGCCAAAGGCTCACAAGGATCGATGAGCAGTTCTTC
many	TRBD1	TRBV6-5	TRBJ1-5	CASSTGFQPQHF	TGTGCCAGCTCGACAGGGTTTCAGCCCCAGCATTTT
many	.	TRBV5-1	TRBJ2-7	CASSLDLTYTPYEQYF	TGCGCCAGCAGCTTGGACCTCACGTACACCCCCTACGAGCAGTACTTC
many	.	TRBV4-3	TRBJ2-3	CASSQGRSGSGDTQYF	TGCGCCAGCAGCCAAGGCCGTAGTGGCTCGGGAGATACGCAGTATTTT
.	.	TRBV12-3/TRBV12-4	TRBJ1-1	CASSLMSNTEAFF	TGTGCCAGCAGTTTAATGTCCAACACTGAAGCTTTCTTT
.	.	TRBV28	TRBJ2-1	CASSPHRGLGSYNEQFF	TGTGCCAGCAGCCCCCACCGAGGGCTCGGCTCCTACAATGAGCAGTTCTTC